This T cell receptor (beta chain) was recovered during a study of spatial heterogeneity in lung cancer. Looking at the study overall: Detection consistently captured more beta-chain sequences than alpha-chain sequences. Study-wide results and caveats: The study found that expanded intratumoral alpha and beta TCR counts tracked tumor mutation counts. The estimated TCR-seq coverage of tumor T cells amounted to about 7% when looking at alpha chains and more than 11% when looking at beta chains.

This CDR3 spans 11 amino acids. CDR1 DFQATT and CDR2 SNEGSKA come from the germline V gene (reference sequence). Trimming took off 3 bases at V and 8 bases at J, with 8 bases between the two ends. TCRdb re-called the 5' RACE reads with MiXCR, one entry per CDR3 protein. Of about 15,000 distinct CDR3 sequences listed, approximately 7.4% are singletons. The table lists this clonotype with many counts. Its antigen remains unknown. Described time point: sample taken at primary tumor resection. This chain uses TRBV20-1 with TRBJ2-1, with D maybe TRBD2 (6 bases). The clonotype comes from a male donor with early-stage non-small cell lung cancer. The sequencing used lung tumor tissue, collected at surgery. The CDR3 protein is CSASKRDEQFF. The CDR3 DNA is TGCAGTGCTAGTAAGCGGGATGAGCAGTTCTTC.